A single sample is the source of the 29 T cell receptor beta chains below, sequenced in a study of blood T cells in healthy people across ages. Primed by a sample-barcoded 5' primer and a J-beta primer mix, a second PCR proceeded for 7 to 11 cycles. From the 5' RACE reads, TCRdb called clonotypes with MiXCR, one entry per CDR3 protein. The sample includes approximately 1,700,000 distinct CDR3 sequences, more than 35% seen only once; the top ten take about 21%. Sequenced: blood. These receptor sequences come from a human donor in good health.

The chain combines TRBV20-1 with TRBJ2-7, with 7 bases fitting TRBD2. The CDR3 has 12 residues. Per germline, CDR1 DFQATT and CDR2 SNEGSKA (reference sequence). V shed 2 bases, J shed 5 bases, and the junction held 3 bases outside the gene matches. The CDR3 here is CSARRGVDEQYF. The CDR3 DNA sequence: TGCAGTGCTAGACGGGGGGTCGACGAGCAGTACTTC.

This clonotype was seen a few times. The J gene is TRBJ2-7, the V gene TRBV6-2 or TRBV6-3, with D possibly matching TRBD1 (6 bases). The V gene lost 2 bases and the J gene lost 6 bases, with 8 bases spanning the gap. Germline CDR1 is MNHEY and CDR2 is SVGEGT. There are 12 residues in the CDR3. In DNA form, the CDR3 reads TGTGCCAGCAGTTACCCCAGGGGCGAGCAGTACTTC. Translating it yields CASSYPRGEQYF.

The rearrangement joins TRBV7-3 to TRBJ2-3; 7 nucleotides match TRBD1. The CDR3 is made up of 13 amino acids. Germline values: CDR1 SGHTA, CDR2 FQGTGA. The ends lost 4 bases at V and 10 bases at J; junction bases unmatched: 8. In DNA, the CDR3 is TGTGCCAGCAGCTCTGGACAGGCTACCGCGCAGTATTTT. Translation gives CASSSGQATAQYF.

The chain recombines TRBV2 with TRBJ2-4; D may be TRBD1 or TRBD2 (5 bases each). Per germline, CDR1 SNHLY and CDR2 FYNNEI. Trimming cost V 3 bases and J 8 bases, with 14 bases left between them. The CDR3 length is 14 residues. The CDR3: CASSERGRDDIQYF. The CDR3 nucleotides are TGTGCCAGCAGTGAGAGGGGAAGGGATGACATTCAGTACTTC. The full variable domain, completed using reference TRBV2 and TRBJ2-4, is EPEVTQTPSHQVTQMGQEVILRCVPISNHLYFYWYRQILGQKVEFLVSFYNNEISEKSEIFDDQFSVERPDGSNFTLKIRSTKLEDSAMYFCASSERGRDDIQYFGAGTRLSVL.

The chain uses TRBV12-3 or TRBV12-4 and TRBJ2-1; D unresolved. V lost 3 bases and J 9 bases, leaving 12 bases between the germline ends. The CDR3 has 13 residues. CDR3 amino acids: CASSFDLNSEQFF. The CDR3 DNA follows: TGTGCCAGCAGTTTTGACTTGAATAGTGAGCAGTTCTTC.

This clonotype was counted between two and nine times. The rearrangement links TRBV9 to TRBJ1-4, with TRBD1 matching 8 bases. The ends lost 0 bases at V and 3 bases at J; junction bases unmatched: 7. This CDR3 is built from 17 residues. Germline CDR1 reads SGDLS; CDR2 reads YYNGEE. The DNA for the CDR3 is TGTGCCAGCAGCGTAGCAACGATGACAGGGGCTAATGAAAAACTGTTTTTT. Amino acids: CASSVATMTGANEKLFF.

The chain uses TRBV27 and TRBJ1-5; TRBD1 aligns across 9 bases. This CDR3 has 18 residues. J was trimmed by 3 bases and V by 6 bases; bases with no gene match: 15. Germline CDR1 reads MNHEY; CDR2 reads SMNVEV (reference sequence). DNA of the CDR3: TGTGCCAGCAGCCTCAGACCCCCGGGACAGGGCAACAATCAGCCCCAGCATTTT. This codes for CASSLRPPGQGNNQPQHF.

V is TRBV20-1 and J is TRBJ2-3, with 7 positions matching TRBD2. Germline CDR1 and CDR2: DFQATT and SNEGSKA (reference sequence). Unmatched junction bases numbered 9, after V lost 0 bases and J lost 0 bases. The CDR3 contains 17 residues. For the CDR3, the DNA is TGCAGTGCTAGAGATGGACATTTCGGGGGGAGCACAGATACGCAGTATTTT. Translation: CSARDGHFGGSTDTQYF.

V is TRBV29-1 and J is TRBJ2-6, with TRBD1 as a possible D gene (5 bases). The germline V gene encodes CDR1 SQVTM and CDR2 ANQGSEA. Trimming stripped 4 bases from V and 0 bases from J, with 22 bases between. The CDR3 covers 19 residues. CDR3 bases: TGCAGCGTTGTAGAAGAAGGGGCCCAACTCCTCTCTGGGGCCAACGTCCTGACTTTC. It yields the protein CSVVEEGAQLLSGANVLTF.

This clonotype was observed a few times. J is TRBJ1-6 and V is TRBV4-1, with TRBD1 matching 7 bases. V was clipped by 5 bases and J by 5 bases; unmatched bases: 3. CDR1 is MGHRA and CDR2 is YSYEKL in the germline V gene. This CDR3 comprises 14 residues. The CDR3: CASSTGTDNSPLHF. As DNA, the CDR3 is TGCGCCAGCAGCACCGGGACAGATAATTCACCCCTCCACTTT.

This clonotype came up a few times. The chain combines TRBV19 with TRBJ2-5, with TRBD1 matching over 11 bases. The V gene's germline CDR1 is LNHDA and CDR2 SQIVND (reference sequence). J lost 1 base, V lost 4 bases, and 2 bases had no gene match. The CDR3 sequence is 15 residues long. The CDR3 reads CASSTGQGAQETQYF. CDR3 nucleotides: TGTGCCAGTAGTACCGGACAGGGGGCCCAAGAGACCCAGTACTTC.

This clonotype was seen only once. The J gene is TRBJ2-3, the V gene TRBV5-1; TRBD2 matches at 13 bases. Germline V lookup: CDR1 SGHRS, CDR2 YFSETQ. This CDR3 comprises 16 residues. The J segment lost 7 bases and the V segment lost 0 bases, leaving 5 bases of the junction unmatched. The chain's CDR3 is CASSLAGTSGIHTQYF. In nucleotides, the CDR3 is TGCGCCAGCAGCTTGGCCGGGACTAGCGGGATTCATACGCAGTATTTT.

The chain couples TRBV18 to TRBJ1-2, with D tentatively TRBD1 (5 bases). Trimming stripped 2 bases from V and 6 bases from J, with 10 bases between. The CDR3 spans 13 residues. Per germline, CDR1 KGHSH and CDR2 LQKENI. This CDR3 is CASSPDSLDGYTF. The CDR3 DNA follows: TGTGCCAGCTCACCAGACAGTTTAGATGGCTACACCTTC.

This clonotype appeared many times. The chain couples TRBV6-5 to TRBJ1-2, with D possibly TRBD1 on 5 matching bases. V lost 7 bases, J lost 0 bases, and 12 bases lay in between. Germline CDR1 reads MNHEY; CDR2 reads SVGAGI. The CDR3 spans 14 residues. CDR3 loop: CASKGQGANYGYTF. As DNA, the CDR3 is TGTGCCAGCAAGGGGCAGGGCGCTAACTATGGCTACACCTTC.

V is TRBV13 and J is TRBJ2-3; 10 bases are a match to TRBD2. Germline CDR1 and CDR2: PRHDT and FYEKMQ (reference sequence). The junction had 9 bases not matched to a gene; V was cut back by 5 bases and J by 4 bases. CDR3 size: 16 residues. DNA of the CDR3: TGTGCCAGCAGCCCACAAGCGGGGGGGCTCGCAGATACGCAGTATTTT. It codes for CASSPQAGGLADTQYF.

This clonotype turned up a few times. The chain has TRBV20-1 and TRBJ2-7; possible D gene TRBD2, 5 bases. Trimming removed 2 bases from V and 1 base from J, with 15 bases in between. Germline CDR1 DFQATT, CDR2 SNEGSKA (reference sequence). This CDR3 contains 15 residues. The CDR3: CSARPFAGLSYEQYF. The CDR3 DNA is TGCAGTGCTAGACCCTTTGCGGGTTTATCCTACGAGCAGTACTTC.

This chain joins TRBV4-1 and TRBJ2-1; no firm D call. Trimming took off 0 bases at V and 5 bases at J, with 17 bases between the two ends. CDR3 size: 17 residues. Per germline, CDR1 MGHRA and CDR2 YSYEKL. The CDR3, as DNA: TGCGCCAGCAGCCAAGATGTCGCAGCAGGATTTGACAATGAGCAGTTCTTC. Encoded protein: CASSQDVAAGFDNEQFF.

This chain uses TRBV21-1 with TRBJ2-1; no DNA check was done on the table's D call, TRBD1. TRBV21-1 is a pseudogene segment. The CDR3 has 16 amino acids. The CDR3, as DNA: TGTGCCAGCAGCAAAGAGCGGGACAGGGGTTACAATGAGCAGTTCTTC. This translates into CASSKERDRGYNEQFF.

The chain combines TRBV12-3 or TRBV12-4 with TRBJ2-6; TRBD1 or TRBD2 may be the D gene (5 bases each). The CDR3 runs 18 residues. Trimming removed 5 bases at V and 1 base at J, with 18 bases between. The DNA for the CDR3 is TGTGCCAGCAGTATGGGACCGCTCAGTAATTCTGGGGCCAACGTCCTGACTTTC. It encodes CASSMGPLSNSGANVLTF.

The chain uses TRBV20-1 and TRBJ1-6, with 7 bases identical to TRBD1. The length of the CDR3 is 15 residues. Germline-derived CDR1 and CDR2 are DFQATT and SNEGSKA (reference sequence). With 6 bases clipped from V and 7 bases from J, the junction kept 12 bases outside the gene matches. The CDR3 bases are TGCAGTGCGAGCTCTCTACAGGGGATGAATTCACCCCTCCACTTT. It codes for CSASSLQGMNSPLHF.

The chain carries TRBV10-3 and TRBJ1-6; 7 bases are a match to TRBD1. From germline, CDR1 is ENHRY and CDR2 SYGVKD. V was clipped by 5 bases and J by 7 bases; unmatched bases: 5. CDR3 length equals 14 residues. Written as DNA, the CDR3 is TGTGCCATCAGTTGGGGGACAGCAAATTCACCCCTCCACTTT. Protein: CAISWGTANSPLHF.

This clonotype was seen a handful of times. The chain uses TRBV10-3 and TRBJ1-1, with D perhaps matching TRBD1 (6 bases). The ends were cut back, 0 bases at V and 1 base at J, with 15 bases in the middle. The CDR3 is 17 residues long. Germline-derived CDR1 and CDR2 are ENHRY and SYGVKD. The DNA of the CDR3 is TGTGCCATCAGTGAGTCGAAGGGGGGACGAGGGAACACTGAAGCTTTCTTT. This codes for CAISESKGGRGNTEAFF.

The chain recombines TRBV3-1 with TRBJ1-2; 9 bases map to TRBD1. The CDR3 length is 16 residues. Per germline, CDR1 LGHDT and CDR2 YNNKEL (reference sequence). With 0 bases clipped from V and 3 bases from J, the junction kept 5 bases outside the gene matches. The CDR3 DNA is TGTGCCAGCAGCCAAGATGCCGGGACAGGGTACTATGGCTACACCTTC. Protein sequence: CASSQDAGTGYYGYTF.

V and J are TRBV7-6 and TRBJ1-1; tentatively, D is TRBD1 (5 bases). The CDR3 runs to 15 residues. The germline V gene encodes CDR1 SGHVS and CDR2 FNYEAQ. V lost 5 bases, J lost 1 base, and 14 bases lay in between. In DNA form, the CDR3 reads TGTGCCAGCAGCCCACAGGAGGACCCGAACACTGAAGCTTTCTTT. Its translation: CASSPQEDPNTEAFF.

V gene TRBV12-3 or TRBV12-4 combines with J gene TRBJ1-1; D is ambiguous. Trimming took 3 bases from V and 0 from J, leaving 8 bases between them. This CDR3 contains 14 residues. CDR3 loop: CASSFWQVNTEAFF. CDR3 nucleotide sequence: TGTGCCAGCAGTTTTTGGCAGGTGAACACTGAAGCTTTCTTT.

This clonotype was counted once. V gene TRBV5-1 combines with J gene TRBJ1-5, with 7 bases that match TRBD1. The CDR3 length is 13 residues. Germline V CDR1 and CDR2: SGHRS, YFSETQ. Trimming at V came to 4 bases and at J to 7 bases, leaving 5 bases not matched to a gene. DNA of the CDR3: TGCGCCAGCAGCGTGACAGGGCTCCAGCCCCAGCATTTT. Translated, it gives CASSVTGLQPQHF.

In DNA, the CDR3 is TGTGCCATCAGGGGAGGACAGTTCCCCTACGAGCAGTACTTC. Translating it yields CAIRGGQFPYEQYF. The genes are TRBV10-3 and TRBJ2-4, with D possibly being TRBD1 or TRBD2 (6 bases each). The better agreement between TRBJ2-7 and the DNA end casts doubt on the J call. Germline loops: CDR1 ENHRY, CDR2 SYGVKD. This CDR3 is 14 amino acids long.

This clonotype was observed a handful of times. Germline is not matched at one junction end, which may reflect a read error. For the CDR3, the DNA is TGTGCCGGCAGCCCGGGCGGGGGAAGGGGGGCATACAATGAGCAGTTCTTC. Amino acid sequence: CAGSPGGGRGAYNEQFF. The rearrangement uses TRBV7-8 and TRBJ2-1; D is possibly TRBD2 (7 bases). Germline V gene lookup returns CDR1 SGHVS and CDR2 FQNEAQ. The CDR3 is 17 amino acids.

This clonotype occurred a few times. V gene TRBV7-9 combines with J gene TRBJ1-2; TRBD1 is a possible D gene (5 bases). CDR1 and CDR2 (germline): SEHNR, FQNEAQ (reference sequence). The CDR3 loop spans 17 amino acids. The V and J ends lost 5 bases and 6 bases respectively, with 25 bases between them. CDR3 nucleotide sequence: TGTGCCAGCAGCCGCACCATATCGAGGAGGGGCCCCCATGGCTACACCTTC. This translates into CASSRTISRRGPHGYTF.